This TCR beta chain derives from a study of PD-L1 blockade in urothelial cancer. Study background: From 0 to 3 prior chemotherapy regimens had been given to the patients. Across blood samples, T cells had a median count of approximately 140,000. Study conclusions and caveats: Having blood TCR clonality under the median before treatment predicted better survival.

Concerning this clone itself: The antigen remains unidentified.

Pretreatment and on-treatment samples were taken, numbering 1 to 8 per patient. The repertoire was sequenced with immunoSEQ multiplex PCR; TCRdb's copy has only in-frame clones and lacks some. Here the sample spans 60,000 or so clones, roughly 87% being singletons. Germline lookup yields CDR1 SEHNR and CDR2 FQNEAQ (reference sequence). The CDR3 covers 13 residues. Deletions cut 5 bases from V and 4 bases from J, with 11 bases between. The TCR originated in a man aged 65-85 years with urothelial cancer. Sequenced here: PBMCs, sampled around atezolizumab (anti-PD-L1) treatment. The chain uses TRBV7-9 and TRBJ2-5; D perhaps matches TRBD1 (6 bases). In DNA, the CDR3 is TGTGCCAGCAGCCCACAGACAGGAGAGACCCAGTACTTC. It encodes CASSPQTGETQYF.